The T cell receptor beta chain described here comes from a study of control samples from healthy donors and cancer patients. Clones were read by immunoSEQ multiplex PCR, and TCRdb kept only the in-frame ones, dropping some. The sample lists about 59,000 clones; more than 85% were seen once. This CDR3 spans 14 amino acids. Trimming took 0 bases from V and 0 from J, leaving 5 bases between them. Germline V CDR1 and CDR2: MNHNS, SASEGT. The clonotype originates from a man aged 35 to 55 with colorectal cancer. V usage is TRBV6-1 and J usage is TRBJ1-1; no clear D gene. The sample comprised PBMCs. Here the CDR3 DNA reads TGTGCCAGCAGTGAAGCCTCCATGAACACTGAAGCTTTCTTT. Protein sequence: CASSEASMNTEAFF.